Sequencing of this T cell receptor beta chain was carried out in a study of T cell changes during pregnancy in multiple sclerosis. Produced via immunoSEQ multiplex PCR; TCRdb's table is partial and in-frame only. The sample records tens of thousands of clones, about nine tenths being singletons. The CDR3 spans 13 residues. Per germline, CDR1 SGHAT and CDR2 FQNNGV. Trimming stripped 5 bases from V and 2 bases from J, with 9 bases between. The sample was CD4+ T cells from peripheral blood mononuclear cells, taken in the first trimester of pregnancy. The chain carries TRBV11-2 and TRBJ2-5; weak D call: TRBD1 (5 bases). The receptor's source is a female donor with multiple sclerosis, enrolled in a pregnancy study. CDR3 coding DNA: TGTGCCAGCAGCACCAGACAGCAAGAGACCCAGTACTTC. Residues: CASSTRQQETQYF.